Below, 28 T cell receptor beta chains from the same sample are listed, as sequenced in a study of T cell responses to AZD1222 COVID-19 vaccine. The data were produced by immunoSEQ multiplex PCR, yet TCRdb's version contains in-frame clones alone and is incomplete. In the table there are about 120,000 clones, about 91% of which are singletons. The material sequenced was peripheral blood, taken on day 0 of AZD1222 vaccination. All receptors come from an adult in good health.

The chain couples TRBV9 to TRBJ2-1; no firm D call. The CDR3 extends over 13 amino acids. Per germline, CDR1 SGDLS and CDR2 YYNGEE. V shed 4 bases and J shed 4 bases, with 9 bases lying between them. The CDR3, as DNA: TGTGCCAGCAGCCCAGAGCTGTACAATGAGCAGTTCTTC. Residues: CASSPELYNEQFF.

The rearrangement links TRBV5-1 to TRBJ2-3, with D unclear. V was shortened by 2 bases and J by 4 bases, with 5 bases between the two germline ends. The CDR3 consists of 12 residues. The germline CDR1 and CDR2 sequences are SGHRS and YFSETQ. This CDR3 is CASSLAADTQYF. The CDR3 bases are TGCGCCAGCAGCTTAGCTGCAGATACGCAGTATTTT.

The V gene is TRBV6-1, the J gene TRBJ1-5; D gene ambiguous. The germline gives CDR1 MNHNS, CDR2 SASEGT. The ends were cut back, 1 base at V and 6 bases at J, with 7 bases in the middle. The CDR3 totals 13 residues. CDR3 protein: CASSEDRSQPQHF. The CDR3 DNA follows: TGTGCCAGCAGTGAAGATCGGAGTCAGCCCCAGCATTTT.

This chain joins TRBV11-3 and TRBJ1-2; TRBD1 agrees at 7 bases. Looked up from germline, CDR1 is SGHNT and CDR2 is YENEEA. The J segment lost 8 bases and the V segment lost 5 bases, leaving 8 bases of the junction unmatched. The CDR3 extends over 13 amino acids. The CDR3 loop is CASSLRQGNGYTF. CDR3 DNA: TGTGCCAGCAGCCTCCGACAGGGTAACGGCTACACCTTC.

The genes are TRBV11-1 and TRBJ1-2; the match to TRBD1 covers 10 bases. Trimming took 5 bases from V and 4 from J; bases not matched to a gene: 4. The V gene's germline CDR1 is SGHAT and CDR2 FQDESV (reference sequence). This CDR3 is built from 14 residues. This CDR3 reads CASSPGQGVYGYTF. The CDR3 DNA reads TGTGCCAGCAGCCCCGGACAGGGGGTCTATGGCTACACCTTC.

A few counts support this clone. V is TRBV2 and J is TRBJ1-6; D gene uncertain. Trimming cost V 3 bases and J 6 bases, with 9 bases left between them. Germline V lookup: CDR1 SNHLY, CDR2 FYNNEI. The CDR3 sequence is 14 residues long. The CDR3 sequence is CASSDGSTNSPLHF. CDR3 nucleotide sequence: TGTGCCAGCAGTGATGGTAGCACTAATTCACCCCTCCACTTT.

This clone was seen a few times. The CDR3 here is CASSQDLVVRTEAFF. CDR3 bases: TGTGCCAGCAGCCAAGATCTGGTAGTGAGGACTGAAGCTTTCTTT. This chain links TRBV3-1 (or the pseudogene TRBV3-2) with TRBJ1-1; D gene uncertain. Per germline, CDR1 LGHDT and CDR2 YNNKEL (reference sequence). The CDR3 runs 15 residues. Trimming removed 0 bases at V and 5 bases at J, with 13 bases between.

In DNA form, the CDR3 reads TGTGCCAGCAGTTACGGAGGTGAAGCTTTCTTT. Its translation: CASSYGGEAFF. V is TRBV6-5 and J is TRBJ1-1, with D unclear. Trimming shortened V by 2 bases and J by 7 bases, and 5 bases separated the two germline ends. The CDR3 spans 11 residues. From germline, CDR1 is MNHEY and CDR2 SVGAGI.

The chain couples TRBV6-5 to TRBJ2-7; tentatively, D is TRBD1 or TRBD2 (5 bases each). Germline V gene sequence: CDR1 MNHEY, CDR2 SVGAGI. V was cut by 7 bases and J by 6 bases, with 10 bases left in between. There are 11 residues in the CDR3. CDR3 amino acids: CASTLGREQYF. The CDR3 nucleotides read TGTGCCAGCACCTTGGGACGCGAGCAGTACTTC.

This clone was counted only a few times. This chain uses TRBV7-8 with TRBJ1-1, with D hard to call. The V end was cut by 5 bases, the J end by 0 bases, with 7 bases between. The germline V gene encodes CDR1 SGHVS and CDR2 FQNEAQ. CDR3 length: 13 residues. CDR3 protein: CASSLGMNTEAFF. CDR3 coding DNA: TGTGCCAGCAGCCTAGGAATGAACACTGAAGCTTTCTTT.

The J gene is TRBJ2-7, the V gene TRBV3-1 (or the pseudogene TRBV3-2); 9 nucleotides agree with TRBD2. The CDR3 has 14 residues. Per the germline V gene, CDR1 is LGHDT and CDR2 is YNNKEL (reference sequence). V dropped 5 bases and J dropped 2; count of bases not matched to a gene: 4. In DNA form, the CDR3 reads TGTGCCAGCAGCACCGGGACTAGCCCCTACGAGCAGTACTTC. This encodes CASSTGTSPYEQYF.

This chain joins TRBV3-1 (or the pseudogene TRBV3-2) and TRBJ2-7; D is perhaps TRBD2 (6 bases). Per germline, CDR1 LGHDT and CDR2 YNNKEL (reference sequence). The CDR3 length is 14 residues. V lost 1 base to trimming and J lost 6 bases, with 13 bases between them. The DNA for the CDR3 is TGTGCCAGCAGCCAAGTGTCGCGGGGTTCCGAGCAGTACTTC. This codes for CASSQVSRGSEQYF.

The rearrangement uses TRBV19 and TRBJ1-2, with a weak D call TRBD1 (5 bases). Germline V gene sequence: CDR1 LNHDA, CDR2 SQIVND (reference sequence). The V gene lost 1 base and the J gene lost 8 bases, with 11 bases spanning the gap. This CDR3 has 13 amino acids. For the CDR3, the DNA is TGTGCCAGTAGTATAGTGACAGTTTCAGGCTACACCTTC. Translation gives CASSIVTVSGYTF.

The chain has TRBV19 and TRBJ1-2, with D possibly matching TRBD1 (5 bases). The V gene's germline CDR1 is LNHDA and CDR2 SQIVND (reference sequence). The CDR3 spans 16 residues. Trimming took 3 bases from V and 5 from J, leaving 19 bases between them. The CDR3 loop is CASSILHGDGLYGYTF. Written as DNA, the CDR3 is TGTGCCAGTAGTATCCTCCATGGGGACGGGCTTTATGGCTACACCTTC. Complete variable domain (other parts from reference TRBV19 and TRBJ1-2): DGGITQSPKYLFRKEGQNVTLSCEQNLNHDAMYWYRQDPGQGLRLIYYSQIVNDFQKGDIAEGYSVSREKKESFPLTVTSAQKNPTAFYLCASSILHGDGLYGYTFGSGTRLTVV.

The chain recombines TRBV4-1 with TRBJ1-4; 7 bases align to TRBD1. V lost 4 bases to trimming and J lost 5 bases; unmatched junction nucleotides: 22. The V gene's germline CDR1 is MGHRA and CDR2 YSYEKL. The CDR3 length is 20 residues. CDR3 region: CASSPRHFRTGTVGNEKLFF. CDR3 nucleotide sequence: TGCGCCAGCAGCCCCCGACACTTCCGCACAGGGACAGTCGGGAATGAAAAACTGTTTTTT.

The chain has TRBV6-5 and TRBJ1-2; D is undetermined. This CDR3 contains 11 residues. The germline V and J ends were trimmed by 2 bases and 4 bases, with 2 bases remaining between them. Germline loops: CDR1 MNHEY, CDR2 SVGAGI. The CDR3 loop reads CASSYGYGYTF. The CDR3 DNA reads as TGTGCCAGCAGTTACGGCTATGGCTACACCTTC.

The chain is built from TRBV9 and TRBJ1-1; TRBD1 is a possible D gene (5 bases). V was cut by 4 bases and J by 4 bases, with 14 bases left in between. CDR3 length: 14 amino acids. Per germline, CDR1 SGDLS and CDR2 YYNGEE. CDR3 in amino acids: CASSYLPGTTEAFF. In DNA form, the CDR3 reads TGTGCCAGCAGCTATCTGCCGGGGACCACTGAAGCTTTCTTT.

The chain uses TRBV7-9 and TRBJ2-7; D is ambiguous. CDR1 is SEHNR, CDR2 FQNEAQ, per germline (reference sequence). The V end was cut by 5 bases, the J end by 6 bases, with 17 bases between. CDR3 size: 14 residues. The CDR3 region is CASSPQSRRSEQYV. CDR3 DNA sequence: TGTGCCAGCAGCCCCCAGTCCCGCCGAAGCGAGCAGTACGTC.

The chain couples TRBV3-1 (or the pseudogene TRBV3-2) to TRBJ2-3, with D unclear. The V end lost 0 bases, the J end lost 2 bases, and 3 bases lay between the germline ends. Looked up from germline, CDR1 is LGHDT and CDR2 is YNNKEL (reference sequence). There are 13 residues in the CDR3. The CDR3 DNA sequence: TGTGCCAGCAGCCAAGAGTACACAGATACGCAGTATTTT. This codes for CASSQEYTDTQYF.

This clone has only one observation. The chain has TRBV7-2 and TRBJ1-2, with no clear D. Germline CDR1 is SGHTA and CDR2 is FQGNSA. V was pared by 5 bases and J by 5 bases, with 12 bases between. The CDR3 extends over 13 amino acids. CDR3 nucleotides: TGTGCCAGCAGCCTGACAAAAGGGTATGGCTACACCTTC. Translated: CASSLTKGYGYTF.

This clone was observed once. This sequence joins TRBV7-9 and TRBJ1-5, with D possibly being TRBD1 (5 bases). The CDR3 runs 14 residues. Germline values: CDR1 SEHNR, CDR2 FQNEAQ (reference sequence). Trimming left V 8 bases short and J 3 bases short, with 14 bases between. The DNA of the CDR3 is TGTGCCAGCGGGGAAGGGGCGTACAATCAGCCCCAGCATTTT. Translation: CASGEGAYNQPQHF.

CDR3 coding DNA: TGTGCTCTTTCCCCGGGGGCAGAGAGCACCATATATTTT. It codes for CALSPGAESTIYF. The chain has TRBV30 and TRBJ1-3, with a tentative D call TRBD1 (6 bases). In germline, CDR1 is GTSNPN, CDR2 SVGIG (reference sequence). The CDR3 covers 13 residues.

This CDR3 is CAIQGGTEAFF. In DNA, the CDR3 is TGTGCCATTCAAGGGGGCACTGAAGCTTTCTTT. The V and J genes are TRBV10-3 and TRBJ1-1; D is possibly TRBD1 (6 bases). Germline V gene lookup returns CDR1 ENHRY and CDR2 SYGVKD. Trimming stripped 9 bases from V and 4 bases from J, with 9 bases between. This CDR3 has 11 residues.

This chain joins TRBV4-3 and TRBJ1-2, with a tentative D call TRBD1 (5 bases). Germline-derived CDR1 and CDR2 are LGHNA and YSLEER. V was clipped by 1 base and J by 7 bases, with 22 bases between them. This CDR3 spans 17 amino acids. CDR3 residues: CASSQARPGRRWGGYTF. The CDR3 DNA reads as TGCGCCAGCAGCCAAGCCCGGCCGGGACGTCGGTGGGGTGGCTACACCTTC.

This clone was detected only a few times. V and J are TRBV7-2 and TRBJ2-3; 7 nucleotides align to TRBD2. Trimming removed 5 bases from V and 1 base from J; junction bases left unmatched: 3. The CDR3 spans 14 residues. The germline CDR1 and CDR2 sequences are SGHTA and FQGNSA. The chain's CDR3 is CASSRSGGTDTQYF. CDR3 DNA sequence: TGTGCCAGCAGCCGGAGCGGGGGCACAGATACGCAGTATTTT.

The genes are TRBV10-3 and TRBJ1-4, with 7 bases fitting TRBD1. V was clipped by 8 bases and J by 7 bases; unmatched bases: 16. Germline V gene data show CDR1 as ENHRY and CDR2 as SYGVKD. The CDR3 is 16 residues long. CDR3 sequence reads: CAIRRGIGQAGEKLFF. CDR3 nucleotide sequence: TGTGCCATCCGCAGAGGGATCGGACAGGCGGGTGAAAAACTGTTTTTT.

This sequence joins TRBV7-9 and TRBJ1-2; 8 nucleotides match TRBD1. The CDR3 is 17 residues long. Germline V gene data show CDR1 as SEHNR and CDR2 as FQNEAQ (reference sequence). The ends lost 1 base at V and 4 bases at J; junction bases unmatched: 11. In DNA, the CDR3 is TGTGCCAGCAGCTTAGAGTTTGGGTTGGGACAGGCCTATGGCTACACCTTC. Its translation: CASSLEFGLGQAYGYTF.

The chain uses TRBV7-8 and TRBJ2-3; no definite D call. Per germline, CDR1 SGHVS and CDR2 FQNEAQ. V shed 1 base and J shed 4 bases, with 12 bases lying between them. The CDR3 extends over 15 amino acids. The DNA for the CDR3 is TGTGCCAGCAGCTTAGACTACGCTAGTTCAGATACGCAGTATTTT. It translates to CASSLDYASSDTQYF.